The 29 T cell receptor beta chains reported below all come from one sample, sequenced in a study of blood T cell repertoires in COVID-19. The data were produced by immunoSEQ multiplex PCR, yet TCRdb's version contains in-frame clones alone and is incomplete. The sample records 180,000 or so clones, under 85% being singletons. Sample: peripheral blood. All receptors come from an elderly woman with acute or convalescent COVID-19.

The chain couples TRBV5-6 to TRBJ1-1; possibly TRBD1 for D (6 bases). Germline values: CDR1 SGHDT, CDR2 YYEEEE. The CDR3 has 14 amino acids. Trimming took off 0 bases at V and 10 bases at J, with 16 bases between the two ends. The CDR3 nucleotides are TGTGCCAGCAGCTTGGCCGGGAGGGGGAGTGGAGCTTTCTTT. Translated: CASSLAGRGSGAFF.

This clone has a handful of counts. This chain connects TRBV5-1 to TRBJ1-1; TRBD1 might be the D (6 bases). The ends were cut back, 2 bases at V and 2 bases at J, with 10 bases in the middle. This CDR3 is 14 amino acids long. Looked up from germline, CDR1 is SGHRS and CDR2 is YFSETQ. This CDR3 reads CASSFRQANTEAFF. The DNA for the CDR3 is TGCGCCAGCAGCTTTAGACAGGCAAACACTGAAGCTTTCTTT.

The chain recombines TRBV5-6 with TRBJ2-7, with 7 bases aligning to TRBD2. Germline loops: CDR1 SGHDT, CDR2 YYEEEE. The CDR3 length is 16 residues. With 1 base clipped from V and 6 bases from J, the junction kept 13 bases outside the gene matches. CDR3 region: CASSLFSTGGKGEQYF. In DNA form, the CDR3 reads TGTGCCAGCAGCTTGTTCAGTACCGGGGGGAAGGGCGAGCAGTACTTC.

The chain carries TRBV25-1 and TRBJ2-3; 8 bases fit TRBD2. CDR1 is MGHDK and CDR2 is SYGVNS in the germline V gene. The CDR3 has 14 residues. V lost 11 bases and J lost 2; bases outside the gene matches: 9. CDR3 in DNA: TGTGCCGCCCGGTCGGGGGGGAACACAGATACGCAGTATTTT. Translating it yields CAARSGGNTDTQYF.

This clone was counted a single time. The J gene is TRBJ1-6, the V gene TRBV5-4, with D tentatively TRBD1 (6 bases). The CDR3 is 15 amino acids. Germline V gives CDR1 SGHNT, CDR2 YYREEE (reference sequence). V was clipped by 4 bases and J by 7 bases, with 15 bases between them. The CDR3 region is CASSISGAENSPLHF. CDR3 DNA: TGTGCCAGCAGCATCTCAGGGGCCGAAAATTCACCCCTCCACTTT.

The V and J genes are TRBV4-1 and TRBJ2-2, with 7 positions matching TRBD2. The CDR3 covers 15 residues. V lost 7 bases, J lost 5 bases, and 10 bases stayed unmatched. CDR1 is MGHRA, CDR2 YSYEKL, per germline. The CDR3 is CASTGGLTRTGELFF. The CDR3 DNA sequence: TGCGCCAGCACCGGGGGACTAACCCGTACCGGGGAGCTGTTTTTT.

The CDR3 region is CASSPPTGGLYEQYF. The CDR3 coding sequence is TGTGCCAGCTCACCACCGACAGGGGGCCTCTACGAGCAGTACTTC. The rearrangement joins TRBV18 to TRBJ2-7; 10 bases fit TRBD1. Germline assignment: CDR1 KGHSH and CDR2 LQKENI. The V and J ends lost 0 bases and 3 bases, in that order; junction bases with no gene match: 2. This CDR3 region has 15 residues.

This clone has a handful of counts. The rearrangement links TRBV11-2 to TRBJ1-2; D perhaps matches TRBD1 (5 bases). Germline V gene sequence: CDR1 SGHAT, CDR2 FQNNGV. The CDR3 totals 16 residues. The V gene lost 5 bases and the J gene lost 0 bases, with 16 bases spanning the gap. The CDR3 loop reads CASSPRATGANYGYTF. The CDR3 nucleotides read TGTGCCAGCAGCCCCCGGGCTACGGGGGCTAACTATGGCTACACCTTC.

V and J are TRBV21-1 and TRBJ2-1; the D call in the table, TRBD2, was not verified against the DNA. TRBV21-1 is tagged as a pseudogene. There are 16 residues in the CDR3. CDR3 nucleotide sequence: TGTGCCAGCAGCAGAAGCGGGGGGGCGTCATACAATGAGCAGTTCTTC. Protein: CASSRSGGASYNEQFF.

CDR3 sequence: CASSLLGRAGETEAFF. CDR3 coding DNA: TGTGCCAGCAGTTTATTAGGCAGGGCAGGGGAAACTGAAGCTTTCTTT. V is TRBV28 and J is TRBJ1-1; D is perhaps TRBD1 (6 bases). CDR3 length equals 16 residues. Germline CDR1 is MDHEN and CDR2 is SYDVKM. Trimming cost V 1 base and J 5 bases, with 17 bases left between them.

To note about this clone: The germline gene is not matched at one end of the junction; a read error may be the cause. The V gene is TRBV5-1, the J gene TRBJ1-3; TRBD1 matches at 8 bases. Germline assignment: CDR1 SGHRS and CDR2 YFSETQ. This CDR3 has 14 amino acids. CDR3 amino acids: CASSLPDSKGQANF. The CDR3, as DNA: TGCGCCAGCAGCTTGCCGGACTCTAAGGGACAGGCAAATTTT.

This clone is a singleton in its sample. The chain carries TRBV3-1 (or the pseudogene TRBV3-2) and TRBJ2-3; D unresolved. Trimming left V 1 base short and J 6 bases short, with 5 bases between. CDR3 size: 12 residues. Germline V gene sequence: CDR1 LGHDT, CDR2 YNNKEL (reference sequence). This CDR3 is CASSQVVDTQYF. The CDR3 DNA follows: TGTGCCAGCAGCCAAGTAGTGGATACGCAGTATTTT.

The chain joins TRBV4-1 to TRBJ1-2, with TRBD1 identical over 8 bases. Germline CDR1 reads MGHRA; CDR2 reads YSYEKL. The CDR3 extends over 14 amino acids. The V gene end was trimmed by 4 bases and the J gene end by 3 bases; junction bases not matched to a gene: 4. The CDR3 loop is CASSPDRADYGYTF. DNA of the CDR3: TGCGCCAGCAGCCCGGACAGGGCGGACTATGGCTACACCTTC.

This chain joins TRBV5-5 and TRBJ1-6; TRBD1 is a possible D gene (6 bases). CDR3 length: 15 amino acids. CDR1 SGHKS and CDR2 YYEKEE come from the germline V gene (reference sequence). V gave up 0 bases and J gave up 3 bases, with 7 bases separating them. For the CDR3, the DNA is TGTGCCAGCAGCTTGGACAGGGTCTATAATTCACCCCTCCACTTT. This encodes CASSLDRVYNSPLHF.

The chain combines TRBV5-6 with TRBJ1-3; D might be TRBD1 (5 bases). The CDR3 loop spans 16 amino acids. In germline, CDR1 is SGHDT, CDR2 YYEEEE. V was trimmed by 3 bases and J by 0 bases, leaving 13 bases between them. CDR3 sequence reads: CASSSGGYFSGNTIYF. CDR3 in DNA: TGTGCCAGCAGCTCCGGGGGGTACTTCTCTGGAAACACCATATATTTT.

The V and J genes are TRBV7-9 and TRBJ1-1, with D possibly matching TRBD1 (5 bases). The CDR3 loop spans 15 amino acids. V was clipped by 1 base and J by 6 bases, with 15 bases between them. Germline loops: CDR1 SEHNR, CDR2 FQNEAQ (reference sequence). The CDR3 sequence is CASSLDGGISAEAFF. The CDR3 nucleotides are TGTGCCAGCAGCTTAGATGGGGGGATTAGCGCTGAAGCTTTCTTT.

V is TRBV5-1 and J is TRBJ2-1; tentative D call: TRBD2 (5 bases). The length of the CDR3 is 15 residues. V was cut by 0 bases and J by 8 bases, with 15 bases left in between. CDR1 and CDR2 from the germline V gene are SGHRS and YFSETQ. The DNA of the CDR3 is TGCGCCAGCAGCTTGGCGGCAGTCGGGATTGATGAGCAGTTCTTC. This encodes CASSLAAVGIDEQFF.

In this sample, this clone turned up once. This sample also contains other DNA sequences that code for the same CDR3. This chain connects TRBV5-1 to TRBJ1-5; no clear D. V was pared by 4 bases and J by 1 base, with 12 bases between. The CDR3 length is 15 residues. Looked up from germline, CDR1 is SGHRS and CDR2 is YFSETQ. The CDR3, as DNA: TGCGCCAGCAGCCCCGATGGAGGGAGCAATCAGCCCCAGCATTTT. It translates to CASSPDGGSNQPQHF.

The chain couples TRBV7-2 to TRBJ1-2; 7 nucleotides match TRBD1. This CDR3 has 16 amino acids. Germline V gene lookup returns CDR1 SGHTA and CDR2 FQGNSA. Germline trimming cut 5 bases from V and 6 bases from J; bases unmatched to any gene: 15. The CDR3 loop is CASSPHIDRVTHGYTF. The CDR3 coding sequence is TGTGCCAGCAGCCCACACATCGACAGGGTAACTCATGGCTACACCTTC.

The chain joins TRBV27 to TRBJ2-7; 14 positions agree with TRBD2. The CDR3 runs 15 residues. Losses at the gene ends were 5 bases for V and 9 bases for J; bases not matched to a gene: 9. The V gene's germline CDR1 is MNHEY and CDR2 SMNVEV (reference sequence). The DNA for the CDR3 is TGTGCCAGCAGTCCCCCGGGACTAGCGGGAGAGGCGCAGTACTTC. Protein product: CASSPPGLAGEAQYF.

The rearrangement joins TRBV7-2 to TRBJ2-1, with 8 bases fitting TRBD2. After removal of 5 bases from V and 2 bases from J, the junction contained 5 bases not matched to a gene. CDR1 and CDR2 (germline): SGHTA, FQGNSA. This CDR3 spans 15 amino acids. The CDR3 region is CASSEAGAPYNEQFF. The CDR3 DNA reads TGTGCCAGCAGCGAAGCGGGGGCCCCCTACAATGAGCAGTTCTTC.

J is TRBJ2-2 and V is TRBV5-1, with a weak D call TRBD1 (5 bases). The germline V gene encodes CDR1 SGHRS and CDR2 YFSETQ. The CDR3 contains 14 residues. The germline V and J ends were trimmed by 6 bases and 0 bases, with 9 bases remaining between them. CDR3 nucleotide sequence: TGCGCCAGCAACAAAGGGGCGAACACCGGGGAGCTGTTTTTT. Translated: CASNKGANTGELFF. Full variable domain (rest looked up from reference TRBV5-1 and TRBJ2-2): KAGVTQTPRYLIKTRGQQVTLSCSPISGHRSVSWYQQTPGQGLQFLFEYFSETQRNKGNFPGRFSGRQFSNSRSEMNVSTLELGDSALYLCASNKGANTGELFFGEGSRLTVL.

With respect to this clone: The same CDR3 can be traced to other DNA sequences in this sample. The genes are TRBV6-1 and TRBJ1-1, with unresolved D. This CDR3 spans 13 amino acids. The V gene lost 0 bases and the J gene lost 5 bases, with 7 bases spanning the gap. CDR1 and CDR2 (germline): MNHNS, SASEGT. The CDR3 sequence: CASSEARGTEAFF. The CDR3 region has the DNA TGTGCCAGCAGTGAAGCGCGAGGGACTGAAGCTTTCTTT.

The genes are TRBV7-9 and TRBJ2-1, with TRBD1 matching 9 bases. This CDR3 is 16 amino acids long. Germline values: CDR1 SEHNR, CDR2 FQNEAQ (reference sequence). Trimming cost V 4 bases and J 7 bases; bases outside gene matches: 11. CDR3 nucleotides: TGTGCCAGCAGCTATCCGGGACAGGGATTTCGGAATGAGCAGTTCTTC. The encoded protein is CASSYPGQGFRNEQFF.

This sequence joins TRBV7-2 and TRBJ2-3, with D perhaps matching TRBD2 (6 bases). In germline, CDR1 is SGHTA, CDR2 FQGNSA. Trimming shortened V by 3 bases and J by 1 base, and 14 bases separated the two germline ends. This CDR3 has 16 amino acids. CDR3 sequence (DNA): TGTGCCAGCAGCTTGGGGGGAAGCTGGGGCACAGATACGCAGTATTTT. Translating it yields CASSLGGSWGTDTQYF.

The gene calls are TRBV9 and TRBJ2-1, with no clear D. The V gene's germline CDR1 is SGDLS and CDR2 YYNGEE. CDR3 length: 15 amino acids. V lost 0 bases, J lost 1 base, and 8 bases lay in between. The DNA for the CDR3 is TGTGCCAGCAGCGTAGATCCGTTTTCCTACAATGAGCAGTTCTTC. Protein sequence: CASSVDPFSYNEQFF.

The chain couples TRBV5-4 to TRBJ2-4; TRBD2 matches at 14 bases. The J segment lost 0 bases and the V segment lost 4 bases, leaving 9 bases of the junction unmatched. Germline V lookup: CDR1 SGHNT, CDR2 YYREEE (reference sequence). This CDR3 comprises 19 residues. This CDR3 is CASSPGTSGGVLAKNIQYF. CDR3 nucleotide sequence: TGTGCCAGCAGCCCCGGGACTAGCGGGGGAGTACTAGCCAAAAACATTCAGTACTTC.

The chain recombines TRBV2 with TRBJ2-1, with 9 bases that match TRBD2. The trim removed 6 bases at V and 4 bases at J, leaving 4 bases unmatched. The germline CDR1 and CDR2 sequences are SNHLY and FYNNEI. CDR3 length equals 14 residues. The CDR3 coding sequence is TGTGCCAGCAGCCGACTAGCGGAGTACAATGAGCAGTTCTTC. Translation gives CASSRLAEYNEQFF.

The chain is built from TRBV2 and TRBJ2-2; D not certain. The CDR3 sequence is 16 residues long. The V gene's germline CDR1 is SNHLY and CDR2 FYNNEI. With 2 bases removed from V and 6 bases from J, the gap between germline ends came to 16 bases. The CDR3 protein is CASSESSGLGSGELFF. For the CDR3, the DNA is TGTGCCAGCAGTGAAAGTTCCGGGTTAGGTTCCGGGGAGCTGTTTTTT.